The source of this TCR beta chain is a study of blood T cells in healthy people across ages. Findings and caveats of the study: Unknown donor CMV status possibly confounded expanded clonotype changes.

A second PCR of roughly 6 to 12 cycles used a sample-barcoded 5' primer and a J-beta primer mix. Each of the cDNA molecules was tagged by a template-switch adaptor with 12 random nucleotides. TCRdb independently ran MiXCR on the 5' RACE reads; one entry per CDR3 protein. The sample records around 1,100,000 distinct CDR3 sequences, more than 30% being singletons. Concerning this clonotype: The antigen is undetermined.

The CDR3 consists of 14 residues. Trimming removed 6 bases at V and 3 bases at J, with 14 bases between. Germline values: CDR1 MDHEN, CDR2 SYDVKM. Per-sample PBMC isolation yielded at least 6.5 million cells. The amount of total RNA extracted per sample was at least 5 micrograms. The material sequenced was blood. The chain combines TRBV28 with TRBJ1-2; D remains unclear. This TCR was sampled from a man aged 18 to 29 in good health. This CDR3 reads CASSLPESHYGYTF. The DNA of the CDR3 is TGTGCCAGCAGCCTCCCGGAATCACACTATGGCTACACCTTC.